These 20 T cell receptor beta chains share one sample of origin, sequenced in a study of early T cells in non-severe SARS-CoV-2 infection. TCRdb re-called the 5' RACE reads through MiXCR, storing one row per CDR3 protein. Here the sample spans roughly 100,000 distinct CDR3 sequences, about 15% being singletons. The specimen sequenced was whole blood. These receptors all come from an adult who was a healthcare worker with PCR-confirmed SARS-CoV-2 infection or an uninfected control (not recorded which).

The rearrangement links TRBV6-4 to TRBJ2-1; 8 nucleotides align to TRBD2. V lost 0 bases, J lost 4 bases, and 5 bases stayed unmatched. Germline V lookup: CDR1 MRHNA, CDR2 SNTAGT. CDR3 length: 16 residues. CDR3 amino acids: CASSDSSAGAYNEQFF. The CDR3 DNA follows: TGTGCCAGCAGTGACTCTTCAGCGGGGGCTTACAATGAGCAGTTCTTC.

The chain couples TRBV11-2 to TRBJ2-3; 9 positions match TRBD2. Trimming cost V 4 bases and J 4 bases; bases outside gene matches: 12. There are 17 residues in the CDR3. Germline values: CDR1 SGHAT, CDR2 FQNNGV. CDR3: CASSSVAAGGLADTQYF. In DNA, the CDR3 is TGTGCCAGCAGCTCTGTTGCAGCGGGGGGATTGGCAGATACGCAGTATTTT.

This clonotype was seen only a few times. The chain employs TRBV11-2 and TRBJ2-3; the match to TRBD2 covers 8 bases. The J segment lost 3 bases and the V segment lost 3 bases, leaving 5 bases of the junction unmatched. CDR3 length: 15 amino acids. The germline gives CDR1 SGHAT, CDR2 FQNNGV. The CDR3 DNA sequence: TGTGCCAGCAGCTTTCGGGGGGGCGGGACAGATACGCAGTATTTT. This translates into CASSFRGGGTDTQYF.

This clonotype has a handful of counts. This chain uses TRBV9 with TRBJ2-1, with D hard to call. Trimming took 0 bases from V and 8 from J, leaving 15 bases between them. CDR1 SGDLS and CDR2 YYNGEE come from the germline V gene. CDR3 length: 15 amino acids. CDR3 bases: TGTGCCAGCAGCGTAGGTCGGTCCCTCGGCGATGAGCAGTTCTTC. This encodes CASSVGRSLGDEQFF.

This clonotype has at least ten counts. The chain is built from TRBV27 and TRBJ1-1; tentative D call: TRBD1 (5 bases). Trimming left V 5 bases short and J 1 base short, with 11 bases between. This CDR3 spans 14 amino acids. Germline V gives CDR1 MNHEY, CDR2 SMNVEV (reference sequence). CDR3 in DNA: TGTGCCAGCAGTATTACAGGACCGAACACTGAAGCTTTCTTT. Its translation is CASSITGPNTEAFF.

The chain links TRBV21-1 to TRBJ2-2; TRBD2 reflects the table's D call only, with no check against the DNA. TRBV21-1 is deemed a pseudogene. This CDR3 spans 16 amino acids. The CDR3 spells CASSKVGRLNTGELFF. DNA of the CDR3: TGTGCCAGCAGCAAAGTGGGGAGACTAAACACCGGGGAGCTGTTTTTT.

This clonotype was detected a few times. The gene calls are TRBV6-5 and TRBJ2-7, with TRBD1 matching 10 bases. Trimming took 6 bases from V and 2 from J; bases not matched to a gene: 7. Germline lookup yields CDR1 MNHEY and CDR2 SVGAGI. This CDR3 comprises 15 residues. As DNA, the CDR3 is TGTGCCAGCAGGTTCGCGGGACAGGGGACCTACGAGCAGTACTTC. Protein sequence: CASRFAGQGTYEQYF.

A single count supports this clonotype. An end of the junction differs from the germline gene, which may be a read error. The V call is TRBV7-9, the J call TRBJ2-7; tentatively, D is TRBD1 (5 bases). Looked up from germline, CDR1 is SEHNR and CDR2 is FQNEAQ (reference sequence). This CDR3 has 14 amino acids. For the CDR3, the DNA is TGTGTCAGCAGCCCCTACCTGGGCAGGGACGAGCAGTACTTC. As protein: CVSSPYLGRDEQYF.

This clonotype was detected a few times. The chain carries TRBV6-1 and TRBJ1-1, with TRBD1 as a possible D gene (5 bases). Germline V CDR1 and CDR2: MNHNS, SASEGT. The germline V and J ends were trimmed by 4 bases and 3 bases, with 12 bases remaining between them. The CDR3 totals 14 residues. CDR3 bases: TGTGCCAGCAGTGGAGGGGCAAGCTACACTGAAGCTTTCTTT. It specifies CASSGGASYTEAFF.

This chain uses TRBV5-1 with TRBJ2-2; no firm D call. In germline, CDR1 is SGHRS, CDR2 YFSETQ. V shed 4 bases and J shed 1 base, with 14 bases lying between them. CDR3 size: 16 residues. The CDR3 DNA is TGCGCCAGCAGCGCAGACCGGGCCGTGAACACCGGGGAGCTGTTTTTT. Translation gives CASSADRAVNTGELFF.

The CDR3 spells CASRWTGGNTEAFF. As DNA, the CDR3 is TGTGCCAGCAGGTGGACAGGGGGGAACACTGAAGCTTTCTTT. This chain links TRBV28 with TRBJ1-1, with TRBD1 matching over 10 bases. Per the germline V gene, CDR1 is MDHEN and CDR2 is SYDVKM. V lost 6 bases and J lost 1; bases outside the gene matches: 2. The length of the CDR3 is 14 residues.

This clonotype appeared a few times. The chain uses TRBV9 and TRBJ2-5; D perhaps matches TRBD1 (6 bases). Germline V gives CDR1 SGDLS, CDR2 YYNGEE. This CDR3 is built from 14 residues. Trimming cost V 0 bases and J 1 base, with 7 bases left between them. This CDR3 is CASSVGTAQETQYF. In DNA form, the CDR3 reads TGTGCCAGCAGCGTAGGGACAGCCCAAGAGACCCAGTACTTC.

The CDR3 loop reads CATTSPGQPQHF. The CDR3 DNA is TGTGCCACTACGTCACCAGGTCAGCCCCAGCATTTT. This chain joins TRBV6-2 or TRBV6-3 and TRBJ1-5; D not resolved. Trimming took off 10 bases at V and 6 bases at J, with 13 bases between the two ends. The CDR3 runs 12 residues. Germline CDR1 and CDR2: MNHEY and SVGEGT.

The chain carries TRBV20-1 and TRBJ2-4; possible D gene TRBD2, 6 bases. Trimming took 6 bases from V and 9 from J, leaving 24 bases between them. The CDR3 loop spans 15 amino acids. Germline loops: CDR1 DFQATT, CDR2 SNEGSKA (reference sequence). CDR3 residues: CSAPGLLLPQSIQYF. The CDR3 coding sequence is TGCAGTGCACCCGGACTACTACTACCCCAGAGCATTCAGTACTTC.

The table lists this clonotype with a few counts. V gene TRBV28 combines with J gene TRBJ2-1; D ambiguous. With 5 bases removed from V and 5 bases from J, the gap between germline ends came to 1 base. From germline, CDR1 is MDHEN and CDR2 SYDVKM. The CDR3 is 10 residues long. The chain's CDR3 is CASSNNEQFF. Written as DNA, the CDR3 is TGTGCCAGCAGTAACAATGAGCAGTTCTTC.

J is TRBJ2-1 and V is TRBV13, with 10 positions matching TRBD1. The germline V gene has CDR1 PRHDT and CDR2 FYEKMQ (reference sequence). J lost 5 bases, V lost 5 bases, and 3 bases had no gene match. The CDR3 is 14 amino acids. CDR3 region: CASSPGTGDNEQFF. The CDR3 DNA follows: TGTGCCAGCAGCCCCGGGACAGGGGACAATGAGCAGTTCTTC.

The CDR3 is CASSFMLSGARSYEQYF. The CDR3 DNA sequence: TGTGCCAGCAGTTTCATGTTGTCTGGGGCCAGATCCTACGAGCAGTACTTC. J is TRBJ2-7 and V is TRBV12-3 or TRBV12-4, with D possibly TRBD1 on 5 matching bases. V lost 3 bases and J lost 1, with 19 bases in between. This CDR3 has 17 residues.

This clonotype turned up a few times. The CDR3 loop is CSVERGDSHNYGYTF. The CDR3 DNA sequence: TGCAGCGTTGAAAGGGGGGACAGTCACAACTATGGCTACACCTTC. The chain employs TRBV29-1 and TRBJ1-2; the match to TRBD1 covers 7 bases. The V segment lost 2 bases and the J segment 2 bases; nucleotides outside the gene matches: 8. CDR3 length: 15 amino acids. Germline-derived CDR1 and CDR2 are SQVTM and ANQGSEA.

This clonotype was counted at least ten times. V usage is TRBV15 and J usage is TRBJ1-2; D gene uncertain. The CDR3 loop spans 14 amino acids. Germline CDR1 and CDR2: LNHNV and YYDKDF (reference sequence). V lost 1 base to trimming and J lost 0 bases, with 6 bases between them. The DNA of the CDR3 is TGTGCCACCAGCAGAGTCGCACCTAACTATGGCTACACCTTC. This encodes CATSRVAPNYGYTF.

This clonotype occurred a few times. V is TRBV3-1 and J is TRBJ1-1; 12 nucleotides agree with TRBD1. The CDR3 consists of 16 residues. Germline-derived CDR1 and CDR2 are LGHDT and YNNKEL (reference sequence). Losses at the gene ends were 0 bases for V and 11 bases for J; bases not matched to a gene: 10. CDR3 amino acids: CASSQDIGTGGASAFF. The DNA for the CDR3 is TGTGCCAGCAGCCAAGATATCGGGACAGGGGGCGCATCGGCTTTCTTT.